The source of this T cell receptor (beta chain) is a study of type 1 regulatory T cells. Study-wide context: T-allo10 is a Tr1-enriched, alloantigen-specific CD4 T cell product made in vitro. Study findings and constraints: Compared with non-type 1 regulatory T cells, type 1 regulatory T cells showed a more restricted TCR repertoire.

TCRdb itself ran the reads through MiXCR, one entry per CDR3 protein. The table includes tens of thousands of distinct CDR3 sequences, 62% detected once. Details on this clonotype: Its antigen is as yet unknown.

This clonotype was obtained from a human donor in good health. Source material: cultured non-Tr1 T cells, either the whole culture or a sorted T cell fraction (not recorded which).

CDR3 coding DNA: TGCAGTGCTAGCGGGCAGGGCACCGGGGAGCTGTTTTTT. It is translated as CSASGQGTGELFF. J is TRBJ2-2 and V is TRBV20-1; perhaps TRBD1 as D (5 bases). Germline loops: CDR1 DFQATT, CDR2 SNEGSKA (reference sequence). The V end was cut by 3 bases, the J end by 4 bases, with 9 bases between. The CDR3 totals 13 residues.